Here is one T cell receptor beta chain with its context. Regarding treatment: about 20 received Ad26.COV2.S at low or high dose, single or two shots; several received placebo; per-sample allocation not given. After the first vaccine or placebo injection, samples were drawn on day 63. Assay: immunoSEQ multiplex PCR; the TCRdb copy retains only in-frame clones and omits some. The data show some 460,000 clones, with roughly nine tenths seen just once and around 1.6% held by the top ten. These data belong to a study of Ad26.COV2.S vaccination and SARS-CoV-2 variants. The V end lost 2 bases, the J end lost 5 bases, and 13 bases lay between the germline ends. CDR1 is MNHEY and CDR2 is SVGEGT in the germline V gene. The CDR3 sequence is 15 residues long.

This TCR was sampled from a person aged 18-60 years who received the Ad26.COV2.S COVID-19 vaccine or a placebo. The chain joins TRBV6-2 or TRBV6-3 to TRBJ2-1; D is uncertain. The source material was peripheral blood, sampled in a trial of Ad26.COV2.S vaccine versus placebo. The CDR3 region has the DNA TGTGCCAGCAGTTACGGGCCAGCGCGCGACAATGAGCAGTTCTTC. It translates to CASSYGPARDNEQFF.